The rows below give T cell receptor beta chains drawn from one sample of a study of T cells in Graves' hyperthyroidism and ophthalmopathy. TCRdb re-derived calls from the multiplex PCR reads in MiXCR, one entry per CDR3 protein. Found here are fewer than 650,000 distinct CDR3 sequences, 14% of them singletons; the top ten hold about 15%. Material: blood. The receptors were sampled from a woman aged 40 to 50 with Graves' hyperthyroidism. Both conserved end residues are part of each CDR3. D genes are given only for firm matches. Part of the rows lack a size; the others show once, few, many or a class for expanded clones.

clone size,D gene,V gene,J gene,CDR3 DNA,CDR3 protein
once,-,TRBV12-3/TRBV12-4,TRBJ1-2,TGTGCCAGCAGTTTAGCGCGGAGCTCCGTTGGCTACACCTTC,CASSLARSSVGYTF
-,-,TRBV2,TRBJ1-1,TGTGCCAGCACCGTGAAACTGGGCCCTAACACTGAAGCTTTCTTT,CASTVKLGPNTEAFF
many,-,TRBV18,TRBJ1-1,TGTGCCAGCTCACCAGCGGGACCGAACACTGAAGCTTTCTTT,CASSPAGPNTEAFF
few,TRBD2,TRBV27,TRBJ2-5,TGTGCCAGCCGGAGGACTAGCGGGGTCCAAGAGACCCAGTACTTC,CASRRTSGVQETQYF
many,TRBD2,TRBV28,TRBJ2-3,TGTGCCAGCAGTTCATTTAGCGGGGCTAGCACAGATACGCAGTATTTT,CASSSFSGASTDTQYF
few,TRBD2,TRBV18,TRBJ2-5,TGTGCCAGCTCACCTCTGACTAGCGGGGGAGAGACCCAGTACTTC,CASSPLTSGGETQYF
-,-,TRBV6-5,TRBJ1-1,TGTGCCAGCAGTTCGCCGGACACTGAAGCTTTCTTT,CASSSPDTEAFF
many,TRBD2,TRBV20-1,TRBJ2-1,TGCAGTGCAAAAGGACTAGCGGGCAACAATGAGCAGTTCTTC,CSAKGLAGNNEQFF
many,TRBD1,TRBV4-1,TRBJ1-2,TGCGCCAGCAGCCACCCGGACAGGACTAACTATGGCTACACCTTC,CASSHPDRTNYGYTF
many,-,TRBV28,TRBJ2-7,TGTGCCAGCATGGTCCACAGGGAGACGTACGAGCAGTACTTC,CASMVHRETYEQYF
many,TRBD2,TRBV20-1,TRBJ2-7,TGCAGTGCTAGAGATCGGGGACTAGGGGTTTTGGAAGAGCAGTACTTC,CSARDRGLGVLEEQYF
many,-,TRBV29-1,TRBJ2-3,TGCAGCGTTCCGGTCCTAACAGGGACCACAGATACGCAGTATTTT,CSVPVLTGTTDTQYF
-,TRBD1,TRBV15,TRBJ1-5,TGTGCCACCAGCCAGGGGGCGAGCAATCAGCCCCAGCATTTT,CATSQGASNQPQHF
few,-,TRBV30,TRBJ2-1,TGTGCCTGGAGTGGGGCTATTGAGCAGTTCTTC,CAWSGAIEQFF
many,-,TRBV5-5,TRBJ1-5,TGTGCTAGCAGCTTGCGCAGCGACAGCAATCAGCCCCAGCATTTT,CASSLRSDSNQPQHF
many,TRBD1,TRBV20-1,TRBJ1-2,TGCAGTGCCCTACTAGGCAGGGGGCTTGGCTACACCTTC,CSALLGRGLGYTF
-,-,TRBV12-5,TRBJ2-2,TGTGCTAGTGGTTTGGTAACTAACACCGGGGAGCTGTTTTTT,CASGLVTNTGELFF
many,TRBD1,TRBV3-1,TRBJ2-1,TGTGCCAGCAGCCACTCCGGGACAGACTACAATGAGCAGTTCTTC,CASSHSGTDYNEQFF
many,TRBD2,TRBV12-3/TRBV12-4,TRBJ2-2,TGTGCCAGCAGTTTTCCTGGACTAGCGAACACCGGGGAGCTGTTTTTT,CASSFPGLANTGELFF
many,-,TRBV12-3/TRBV12-4,TRBJ2-3,TGTGCCAGCAGTTCAGGGGAAGATACGCAGTATTTT,CASSSGEDTQYF
-,-,TRBV7-9,TRBJ2-1,TGTGCCAGCAGCTTTTCCCTGGATGAGCAGTTCTTC,CASSFSLDEQFF
many,TRBD1,TRBV7-3,TRBJ2-5,TGTGCCAGCAGCTCCGGACAGGGATCCCAAGAGACCCAGTACTTC,CASSSGQGSQETQYF
many,-,TRBV18,TRBJ2-3,TGTGCCAGCTCACCATTTGCAGGGGGCACAGATACGCAGTATTTT,CASSPFAGGTDTQYF
-,TRBD2,TRBV6-5,TRBJ2-1,TGTGCCAGCAGTTATGGACTAGTGGGCCACAATGAGCAGTTCTTC,CASSYGLVGHNEQFF
-,-,TRBV10-1,TRBJ2-2,TGCGCCAGCAGGGGCGGTACGGCCGGGGAGCTGTTTTTT,CASRGGTAGELFF
-,-,TRBV27,TRBJ1-2,TGTGCCAGCGGGAAGTGGCCCTACGGCTACACCTTC,CASGKWPYGYTF
many,-,TRBV20-1,TRBJ2-5,TGCAGTGCTAGAAGAGGAGAGACCCAGTACTTC,CSARRGETQYF
-,-,TRBV6-1,TRBJ2-6,TGTGCCAGCAACCCCAGGGGAGGAGGGGCAAGCTCTGGGGCCAACGTCCTGACTTTC,CASNPRGGGASSGANVLTF
many,-,TRBV27,TRBJ2-1,TGTGCCAGCAGCCTGGTCGGACTTCTCTACAATGAGCAGTTCTTC,CASSLVGLLYNEQFF
-,TRBD1,TRBV6-1,TRBJ1-5,TGTGCCAGCAGTTCGACAGGGGTAGGGAGGGGGCCCCAGCATTTT,CASSSTGVGRGPQHF
many,TRBD2,TRBV2,TRBJ2-1,TGTGCCAGCAGTGAGGTGGGACTAGCGGGAGATTGGCAGGGTGAGCAGTTCTTC,CASSEVGLAGDWQGEQFF
few,-,TRBV7-2,TRBJ2-7,TGTGCCAGCAGCCCCCGGGGGCAGAGGACCTACGAGCAGTACTTC,CASSPRGQRTYEQYF
many,-,TRBV20-1,TRBJ2-2,TGCAGTGCTGCGCAGGGGATCGCGAACACCGGGGAGCTGTTTTTT,CSAAQGIANTGELFF
many,-,TRBV3-1,TRBJ2-1,TGTGCCAGCAGCCAAGGGCGGGGCTACAATGAGCAGTTCTTC,CASSQGRGYNEQFF
-,-,TRBV5-1,TRBJ2-7,TGCGCCAGCAGCTTGGTAGGGGGAGGGAGCGAGCAGTACTTC,CASSLVGGGSEQYF
many,-,TRBV11-3,TRBJ1-1,TGTGCCAGCCGAAATCCAGGCTCGGACACTGAAGCTTTCTTT,CASRNPGSDTEAFF
few,-,TRBV19,TRBJ2-7,TGTGCCAGTAGTATGAAGCCGCCTGGCTACGAGCAGTACTTC,CASSMKPPGYEQYF
many,-,TRBV3-1,TRBJ1-1,TGTGCCAGCAGCCAATGGACAGCGAACACTGAAGCTTTCTTT,CASSQWTANTEAFF
many,-,TRBV6-1,TRBJ2-3,TGTGCCAGCGGCCCGTTGGATAGCACAGATACGCAGTATTTT,CASGPLDSTDTQYF
many,-,TRBV5-1,TRBJ2-5,TGCGCCATCCTACCATTGACCGAACAAGAGACCCAGTACTTC,CAILPLTEQETQYF
few,TRBD2,TRBV2,TRBJ2-3,TGTGCCAGCAATGGGGCGCGGGAGGGGACGACAGATACGCAGTATTTT,CASNGAREGTTDTQYF
many,TRBD2,TRBV20-1,TRBJ2-3,TGCAGTGCCGGGACTAGCGGGAAGAAGTCAGATACGCAGTATTTT,CSAGTSGKKSDTQYF
many,-,TRBV2,TRBJ2-1,TGTGCCAGCAGTGAAGCGCGCGTAGTGAATGAGCAGTTCTTC,CASSEARVVNEQFF
many,-,TRBV4-1,TRBJ2-1,TGCGCCAGCAGCCAAGAGCACGGAGACTTCTACAATGAGCAGTTCTTC,CASSQEHGDFYNEQFF
many,-,TRBV3-1,TRBJ2-5,TGTGCCAGCAGCCAAGAAAAAGGGACCCAGTACTTC,CASSQEKGTQYF
-,-,TRBV19,TRBJ2-2,TGTGCCAGTATGGGTACGAGGAACACCGGGGAGCTGTTTTTT,CASMGTRNTGELFF
few,TRBD2,TRBV19,TRBJ2-3,TGTGCCAGTACCCCCCGGCGGCGGGAGACAGATACGCAGTATTTT,CASTPRRRETDTQYF
-,TRBD2,TRBV20-1,TRBJ2-7,TGCAGTGCTCCGGAGGGAGGGTCTCTTTCCTACGAGCAGTACTTC,CSAPEGGSLSYEQYF
few,-,TRBV10-1,TRBJ2-3,TGCGCCAGCAGTGGGGGGTCGCGAGCGAGAGATATTCGTACGCAGTATTTT,CASSGGSRARDIRTQYF
few,-,TRBV27,TRBJ1-1,TGTGCCAGCAGTTTACCGGAGGCCAAGAACACTGAAGCTTTCTTT,CASSLPEAKNTEAFF
many,-,TRBV12-3/TRBV12-4,TRBJ2-2,TGTGCCAGCAGTTTAACTGGCTTGGGGGAGCTGTTTTTT,CASSLTGLGELFF
few,TRBD2,TRBV25-1,TRBJ2-2,TGTGCCACCCTGGTTCCTAGCGGGAGCGGTTATACCGGGGAGCTGTTTTTT,CATLVPSGSGYTGELFF
-,TRBD2,TRBV7-9,TRBJ2-7,TGTGCCAGCAGCTTAGCGGGACTAGGAGCCTACGAGCAGTACTTC,CASSLAGLGAYEQYF
few,TRBD1,TRBV10-2,TRBJ2-4,TGCGCCAGCAGAAGAACAGGGGGCGACTCGACCAAAAACATTCAGTACTTC,CASRRTGGDSTKNIQYF
few,-,TRBV12-3/TRBV12-4,TRBJ2-3,TGTGCCAGCAGTTTCGGGGACGGAGATACGCAGTATTTT,CASSFGDGDTQYF
many,TRBD2,TRBV5-1,TRBJ2-1,TGCGCCAGCAGCTTGGAGGTAGCGGGAGGGCCTGATGAGCAGTTCTTC,CASSLEVAGGPDEQFF